A single sample gave rise to the 2 T cell receptor beta chains below, sequenced in a study of T cell repertoires in cytomegalovirus infection. Using its own MiXCR run on the reads, TCRdb lists one record per CDR3 protein. The sample holds over 300,000 distinct CDR3 sequences, approximately 9.5% seen once. The sequenced material came from PBMCs. The receptors derive from a human donor in good health (CMV status not recorded). Some clones in this sample may be carry-over from other donors' samples.

A note on this clonotype: This may stem from a read error, because a much larger clone lies one nucleotide away. This chain links TRBV7-2 with TRBJ2-5; D remains unclear. From germline, CDR1 is SGHTA and CDR2 FQGNSA. The CDR3 loop spans 14 amino acids. The V and J ends lost 5 bases and 4 bases respectively, with 14 bases between them. CDR3 coding DNA: TGTACCAGCAGCCCCGGTTTTGAATCAGAGACCCAGTACTTC. Encoded protein: CTSSPGFESETQYF.

V usage is TRBV5-6 and J usage is TRBJ2-3; TRBD1 matches 9 bases. With 2 bases clipped from V and 2 bases from J, the junction kept 12 bases outside the gene matches. The CDR3 totals 18 residues. In germline, CDR1 is SGHDT, CDR2 YYEEEE. CDR3 sequence: CASSFFWERDRATDTQYF. In nucleotides, the CDR3 is TGTGCCAGCAGCTTTTTTTGGGAAAGGGACAGGGCCACAGATACGCAGTATTTT.